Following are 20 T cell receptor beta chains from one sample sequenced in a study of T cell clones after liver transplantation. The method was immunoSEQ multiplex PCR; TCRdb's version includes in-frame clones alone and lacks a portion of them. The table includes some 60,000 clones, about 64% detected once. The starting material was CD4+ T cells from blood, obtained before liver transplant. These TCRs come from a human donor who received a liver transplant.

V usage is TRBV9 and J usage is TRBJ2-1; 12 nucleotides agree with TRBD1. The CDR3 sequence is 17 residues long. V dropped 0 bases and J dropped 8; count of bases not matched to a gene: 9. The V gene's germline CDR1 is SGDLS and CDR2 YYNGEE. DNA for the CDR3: TGTGCCAGCAGCGTAGGCGTACGGGACAGGGGGCTGGATGAGCAGTTCTTC. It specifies CASSVGVRDRGLDEQFF. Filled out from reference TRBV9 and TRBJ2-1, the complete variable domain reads DSGVTQTPKHLITATGQRVTLRCSPRSGDLSVYWYQQSLDQGLQFLIQYYNGEERAKGNILERFSAQQFPDLHSELNLSSLELGDSALYFCASSVGVRDRGLDEQFFGPGTRLTVL.

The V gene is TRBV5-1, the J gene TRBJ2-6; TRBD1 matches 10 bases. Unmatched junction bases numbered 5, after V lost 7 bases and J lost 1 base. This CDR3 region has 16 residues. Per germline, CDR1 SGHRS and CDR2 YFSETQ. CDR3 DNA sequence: TGCGCCAGCGAGACAGGGGGCAGGTCTGGGGCCAACGTCCTGACTTTC. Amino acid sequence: CASETGGRSGANVLTF.

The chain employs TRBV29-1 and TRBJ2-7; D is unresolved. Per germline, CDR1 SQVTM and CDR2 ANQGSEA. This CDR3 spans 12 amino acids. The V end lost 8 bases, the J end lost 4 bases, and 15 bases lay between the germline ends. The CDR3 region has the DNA TGCAGCCCGATGTCCCCGGGTTACGAGCAGTACTTC. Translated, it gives CSPMSPGYEQYF.

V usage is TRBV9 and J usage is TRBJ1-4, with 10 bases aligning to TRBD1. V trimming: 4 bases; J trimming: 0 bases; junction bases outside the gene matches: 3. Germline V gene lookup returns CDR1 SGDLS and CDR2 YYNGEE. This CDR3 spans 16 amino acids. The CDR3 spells CASSRGTGATNEKLFF. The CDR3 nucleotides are TGTGCCAGCAGCAGAGGGACAGGGGCAACTAATGAAAAACTGTTTTTT.

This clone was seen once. CDR3 amino acids: CASRAGGLSGTDTQYF. Here the CDR3 DNA reads TGTGCCAGCAGGGCGGGGGGGCTTTCAGGCACAGATACGCAGTATTTT. V usage is TRBV2 and J usage is TRBJ2-3, with TRBD2 matching over 9 bases. Germline CDR1 is SNHLY and CDR2 is FYNNEI. The CDR3 extends over 16 amino acids. With V trimmed by 6 bases and J by 1 base, 8 bases remained unmatched.

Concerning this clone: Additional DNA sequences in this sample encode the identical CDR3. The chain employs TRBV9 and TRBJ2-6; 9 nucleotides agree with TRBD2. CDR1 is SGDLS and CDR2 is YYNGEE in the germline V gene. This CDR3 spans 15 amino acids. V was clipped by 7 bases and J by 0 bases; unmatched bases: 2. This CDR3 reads CASRLADSGANVLTF. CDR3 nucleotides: TGTGCCAGCCGACTAGCGGACTCTGGGGCCAACGTCCTGACTTTC.

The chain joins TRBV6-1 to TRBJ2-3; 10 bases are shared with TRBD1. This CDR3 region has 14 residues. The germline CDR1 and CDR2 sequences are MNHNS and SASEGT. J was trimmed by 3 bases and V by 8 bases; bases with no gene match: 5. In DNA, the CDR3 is TGTGCCAGCGACCGGGACAGGGGTACAGATACGCAGTATTTT. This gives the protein CASDRDRGTDTQYF.

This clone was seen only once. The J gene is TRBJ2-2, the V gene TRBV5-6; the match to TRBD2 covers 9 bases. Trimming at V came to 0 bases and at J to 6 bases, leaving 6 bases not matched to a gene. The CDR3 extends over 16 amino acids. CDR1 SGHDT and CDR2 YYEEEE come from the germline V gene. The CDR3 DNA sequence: TGTGCCAGCAGCTTGGGGGGGACTAGCCTCGCCGGGGAGCTGTTTTTT. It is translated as CASSLGGTSLAGELFF. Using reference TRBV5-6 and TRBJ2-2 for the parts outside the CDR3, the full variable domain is DAGVTQSPTHLIKTRGQQVTLRCSPKSGHDTVSWYQQALGQGPQFIFQYYEEEERQRGNFPDRFSGHQFPNYSSELNVNALLLGDSALYLCASSLGGTSLAGELFFGEGSRLTVL.

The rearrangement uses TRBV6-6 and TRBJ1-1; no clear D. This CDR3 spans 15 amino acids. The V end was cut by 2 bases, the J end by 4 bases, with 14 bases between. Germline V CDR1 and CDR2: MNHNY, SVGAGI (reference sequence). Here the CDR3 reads CASSYPGDFSTEAFF. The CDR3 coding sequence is TGTGCCAGCAGTTACCCCGGAGATTTTAGCACTGAAGCTTTCTTT.

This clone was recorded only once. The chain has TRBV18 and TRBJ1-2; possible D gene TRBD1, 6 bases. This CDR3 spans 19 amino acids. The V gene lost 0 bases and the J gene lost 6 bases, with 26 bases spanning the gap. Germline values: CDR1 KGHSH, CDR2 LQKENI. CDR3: CASSPPWNLMDSPADGYTF. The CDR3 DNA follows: TGTGCCAGCTCACCACCATGGAATTTAATGGACAGCCCGGCGGATGGCTACACCTTC. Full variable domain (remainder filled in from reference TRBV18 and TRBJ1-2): NAGVMQNPRHLVRRRGQEARLRCSPMKGHSHVYWYRQLPEEGLKFMVYLQKENIIDESGMPKERFSAEFPKEGPSILRIQQVVRGDSAAYFCASSPPWNLMDSPADGYTFGSGTRLTVV.

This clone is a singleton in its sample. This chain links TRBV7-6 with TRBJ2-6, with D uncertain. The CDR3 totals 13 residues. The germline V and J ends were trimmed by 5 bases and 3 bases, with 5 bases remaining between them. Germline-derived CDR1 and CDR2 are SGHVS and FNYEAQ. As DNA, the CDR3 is TGTGCCAGCAGCCCCGTTGGGGCCAACGTCCTGACTTTC. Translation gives CASSPVGANVLTF.

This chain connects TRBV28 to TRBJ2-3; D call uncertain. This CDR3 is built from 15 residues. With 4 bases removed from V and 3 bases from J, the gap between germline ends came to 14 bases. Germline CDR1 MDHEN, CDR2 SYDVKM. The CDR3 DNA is TGTGCCAGCAGTTACGACACTGGTGGTACAGATACGCAGTATTTT. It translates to CASSYDTGGTDTQYF.

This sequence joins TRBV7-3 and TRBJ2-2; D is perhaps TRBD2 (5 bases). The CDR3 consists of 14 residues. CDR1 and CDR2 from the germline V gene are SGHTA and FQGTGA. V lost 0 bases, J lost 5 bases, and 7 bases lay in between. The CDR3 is CASSLTLATGELFF. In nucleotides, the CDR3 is TGTGCCAGCAGCTTAACCCTAGCAACCGGGGAGCTGTTTTTT.

Written as DNA, the CDR3 is TGTGCCAGCAGTTTAAGGACTAACTACGAGCAGTACTTC. It translates to CASSLRTNYEQYF. The gene calls are TRBV27 and TRBJ2-7, with D tentatively TRBD2 (6 bases). This CDR3 is 13 amino acids long. Trimming cost V 2 bases and J 3 bases, with 8 bases left between them. CDR1 and CDR2 (germline): MNHEY, SMNVEV (reference sequence).

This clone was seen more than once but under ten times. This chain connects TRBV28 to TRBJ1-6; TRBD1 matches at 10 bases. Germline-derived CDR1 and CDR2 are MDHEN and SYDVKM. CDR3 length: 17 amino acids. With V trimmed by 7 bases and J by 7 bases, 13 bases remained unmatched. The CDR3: CASTVLGGTGVNSPLHF. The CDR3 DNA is TGTGCCAGCACTGTCCTAGGGGGGACAGGGGTGAATTCACCCCTCCACTTT.

This CDR3 is CASSLKKGDTGELFF. DNA of the CDR3: TGCGCCAGCAGCTTGAAAAAGGGGGACACCGGGGAGCTGTTTTTT. The chain uses TRBV5-1 and TRBJ2-2; weak D call: TRBD1 (6 bases). Germline-derived CDR1 and CDR2 are SGHRS and YFSETQ. This CDR3 is 15 amino acids long. V lost 1 base, J lost 3 bases, and 10 bases lay in between.

The CDR3 coding sequence is TGTGCCAGCAGCTCCGTCGACAGGGGAGGGCACGAGCAGTACTTC. It encodes CASSSVDRGGHEQYF. This chain joins TRBV11-2 and TRBJ2-7, with a weak D call TRBD1 (8 bases). The germline CDR1 and CDR2 sequences are SGHAT and FQNNGV. V was pared by 4 bases and J by 5 bases, with 18 bases between. CDR3 length equals 15 residues.

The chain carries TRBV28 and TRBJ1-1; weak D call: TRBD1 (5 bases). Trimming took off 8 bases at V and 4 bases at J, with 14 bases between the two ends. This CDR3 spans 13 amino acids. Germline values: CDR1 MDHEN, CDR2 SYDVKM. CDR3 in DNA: TGTGCCAGCCAAAAAGGGCAGGGCACTGAAGCTTTCTTT. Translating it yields CASQKGQGTEAFF.

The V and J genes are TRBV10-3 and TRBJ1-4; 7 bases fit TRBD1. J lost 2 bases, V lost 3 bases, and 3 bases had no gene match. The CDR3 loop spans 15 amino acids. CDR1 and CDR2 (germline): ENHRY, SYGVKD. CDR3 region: CAISDQGGTNEKLFF. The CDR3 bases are TGTGCCATCAGTGACCAGGGGGGTACTAATGAAAAACTGTTTTTT.

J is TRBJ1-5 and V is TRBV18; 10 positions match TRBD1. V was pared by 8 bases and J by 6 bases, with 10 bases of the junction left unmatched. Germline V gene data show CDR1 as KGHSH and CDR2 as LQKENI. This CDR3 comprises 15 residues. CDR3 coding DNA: TGTGCCAGCGCAGGGGACAGGGGAATCTCTCAGCCCCAGCATTTT. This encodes CASAGDRGISQPQHF.